Sequencing of this T cell receptor (beta chain) was carried out in a study of PD-1 blockade in classical Hodgkin lymphoma. Indicated time point: cycle 4 day 1 (C4D1), after less than seven weeks of nivolumab. Every single patient, without exception, relapsed after autologous stem cell transplantation, and brentuximab vedotin exposure varied. Some clones are missing from TCRdb's copy, which holds only in-frame ones; the method was immunoSEQ multiplex PCR. Among approximately 61,000 clones, about 85% were seen once, and the ten largest hold 7% to 8.5%. Study results and limitations: The repertoire differences lack a defined cause, possibly disease activity or prior therapy. It was CD4+ TCR diversity, not CD8+, that rose significantly by C4D1. Whoever responded completely had baseline diversity much like that seen in newly diagnosed patients.

As concerns this clone: Its antigen is currently unknown. An end of the junction differs from the germline gene, which may be a read error.

The CDR3 extends over 15 amino acids. From germline, CDR1 is SGHDT and CDR2 YYEEEE. This sequence originates from a human donor with classical Hodgkin lymphoma. This material consisted of peripheral blood mononuclear cells (PBMCs), taken before the fourth cycle of nivolumab. This rearrangement joins TRBV5-6 to TRBJ1-5, with TRBD1 matching 7 bases. In DNA, the CDR3 is TGTGCCAGCAGCTCTGGGGGAGGGGGCAACCAGCCCCAGCATTTT. Protein sequence: CASSSGGGGNQPQHF.